Listed here are 29 T cell receptor beta chains from one sample, sequenced in a study of blood T cell repertoires in COVID-19. Libraries were prepared by immunoSEQ multiplex PCR; TCRdb keeps only in-frame clonotypes and omits some of them. The table lists 140,000 or so clones, 84% of them singletons, with 8% to 9% in the top ten. The source material was peripheral blood. The receptors shown here come from a man under 40 with COVID-19, enrolled during active disease.

The chain combines TRBV19 with TRBJ2-1; maybe TRBD1 (6 bases). The CDR3 has 16 amino acids. The ends were cut back, 7 bases at V and 8 bases at J, with 24 bases in the middle. From germline, CDR1 is LNHDA and CDR2 SQIVND (reference sequence). CDR3: CASTPVGQTRGHEQFF. CDR3 coding DNA: TGTGCCAGTACCCCGGTAGGACAGACTCGCGGGCATGAGCAGTTCTTC. The complete variable domain, with remaining parts taken from reference TRBV19 and TRBJ2-1, reads DGGITQSPKYLFRKEGQNVTLSCEQNLNHDAMYWYRQDPGQGLRLIYYSQIVNDFQKGDIAEGYSVSREKKESFPLTVTSAQKNPTAFYLCASTPVGQTRGHEQFFGPGTRLTVL.

The chain is built from TRBV6-2 or TRBV6-3 and TRBJ2-1, with 14 bases aligning to TRBD2. Germline CDR1 MNHEY, CDR2 SVGEGT. This CDR3 contains 15 residues. The V segment lost 2 bases and the J segment 8 bases; nucleotides outside the gene matches: 2. The chain's CDR3 is CASSYGTSGGDEQFF. As DNA, the CDR3 is TGTGCCAGCAGTTACGGGACTAGCGGGGGCGATGAGCAGTTCTTC.

J is TRBJ2-7 and V is TRBV9, with 8 nucleotides matching TRBD2. The V segment lost 7 bases and the J segment 1 base; nucleotides outside the gene matches: 10. Germline lookup yields CDR1 SGDLS and CDR2 YYNGEE. The CDR3 runs to 15 residues. CDR3 protein: CASGRGASGSYEQYF. The CDR3 DNA is TGTGCCAGCGGAAGGGGTGCTAGCGGGTCCTACGAGCAGTACTTC.

This clone was counted a single time. V gene TRBV9 combines with J gene TRBJ2-7; 8 bases line up with TRBD1. The CDR3 totals 15 residues. V shed 4 bases and J 0 bases; nucleotides not matched to a gene: 6. CDR1 and CDR2 (germline): SGDLS, YYNGEE. This CDR3 is CASSLDRGPSYEQYF. The CDR3 bases are TGTGCCAGCAGCCTCGACAGGGGCCCCTCCTACGAGCAGTACTTC.

V usage is TRBV4-3 and J usage is TRBJ2-5; weak D call: TRBD2 (5 bases). The CDR3 covers 13 residues. Germline loops: CDR1 LGHNA, CDR2 YSLEER. Deletions cut 3 bases from V and 5 bases from J, with 10 bases between. DNA of the CDR3: TGCGCCAGCAGCCAGGGAGTTTGGGAGACCCAGTACTTC. It codes for CASSQGVWETQYF.

This clone was seen a handful of times. The chain links TRBV10-1 to TRBJ2-3; TRBD2 matches 12 bases. CDR3 length: 17 amino acids. J lost 4 bases, V lost 4 bases, and 9 bases had no gene match. The germline gives CDR1 WNHNN, CDR2 SYGVQD (reference sequence). The CDR3 protein is CASSATSGRFPPDTQYF. In DNA form, the CDR3 reads TGCGCCAGCAGTGCTACTAGCGGGAGGTTTCCCCCAGATACGCAGTATTTT.

This chain links TRBV7-3 with TRBJ2-7; D call uncertain. V lost 0 bases and J 5 bases, leaving 8 bases between the germline ends. Germline values: CDR1 SGHTA, CDR2 FQGTGA. The CDR3 is 13 amino acids. CDR3 loop: CASSLTSGDEQYF. The CDR3 DNA sequence: TGTGCCAGCAGCTTAACATCCGGTGACGAGCAGTACTTC.

This clone was seen more than once but under ten times. The V gene is TRBV6-6, the J gene TRBJ1-2; D might be TRBD1 (5 bases). V dropped 6 bases and J dropped 0 bases, with 11 bases sitting between them. In germline, CDR1 is MNHNY, CDR2 SVGAGI (reference sequence). The CDR3 is 14 amino acids. The CDR3 reads CASSHRSSNYGYTF. CDR3 coding DNA: TGTGCCAGCAGCCACAGGAGTTCTAACTATGGCTACACCTTC.

The chain combines TRBV7-3 with TRBJ2-2; 10 bases align to TRBD1. Looked up from germline, CDR1 is SGHTA and CDR2 is FQGTGA. This CDR3 contains 16 residues. The V and J ends lost 3 bases and 1 base, in that order; junction bases with no gene match: 2. The CDR3 coding sequence is TGTGCCAGCAGCTTGACAGGGGGCGAGAACACCGGGGAGCTGTTTTTT. The encoded protein is CASSLTGGENTGELFF.

V is TRBV13 and J is TRBJ2-1; 16 bases are shared with TRBD2. With V trimmed by 4 bases and J by 6 bases, 6 bases remained unmatched. The CDR3 extends over 17 amino acids. Looked up from germline, CDR1 is PRHDT and CDR2 is FYEKMQ (reference sequence). CDR3 DNA sequence: TGTGCCAGCAGCTCGCCCGGGACTAGCGGGAGGGCCAATGAGCAGTTCTTC. Its translation: CASSSPGTSGRANEQFF.

V and J are TRBV6-5 and TRBJ2-7, with 9 positions matching TRBD2. The V gene end was trimmed by 6 bases and the J gene end by 7 bases; junction bases not matched to a gene: 13. CDR1 is MNHEY and CDR2 is SVGAGI in the germline V gene. The CDR3 length is 15 residues. The CDR3 sequence: CASRRMAVAGVEQYF. Written as DNA, the CDR3 is TGTGCCAGCAGACGGATGGCGGTAGCGGGAGTTGAGCAGTACTTC.

The rearrangement joins TRBV16 to TRBJ1-1, with D unresolved. The CDR3 is made up of 12 amino acids. The germline CDR1 and CDR2 sequences are KGHSY and FQNENV. V lost 0 bases to trimming and J lost 10 bases, with 9 bases between them. CDR3 DNA sequence: TGTGCCAGCAGCCAATCAGCTGGGCCAGCTTTCTTT. Translating it yields CASSQSAGPAFF.

V is TRBV9 and J is TRBJ1-3; TRBD1 aligns across 8 bases. Germline values: CDR1 SGDLS, CDR2 YYNGEE. The length of the CDR3 is 13 residues. V trimming: 3 bases; J trimming: 4 bases; junction bases outside the gene matches: 0. CDR3 bases: TGTGCCAGCAGCGGGACAGGGGGAAACACCATATATTTT. This codes for CASSGTGGNTIYF.

The chain employs TRBV19 and TRBJ1-6, with 7 bases aligning to TRBD1. V lost 6 bases and J lost 7; bases outside the gene matches: 9. There are 15 residues in the CDR3. Germline assignment: CDR1 LNHDA and CDR2 SQIVND (reference sequence). CDR3: CASRKYRGENSPLHF. The CDR3 region has the DNA TGTGCCAGTAGAAAATACAGGGGAGAGAATTCACCCCTCCACTTT.

This chain uses TRBV4-1 with TRBJ1-2; 8 nucleotides align to TRBD1. Germline V CDR1 and CDR2: MGHRA, YSYEKL. With V trimmed by 1 base and J by 7 bases, 5 bases remained unmatched. This CDR3 comprises 14 residues. The CDR3: CASSQGTGQPGYTF. The CDR3 DNA is TGCGCCAGCAGCCAAGGGACAGGGCAGCCTGGCTACACCTTC.

The V gene is TRBV19, the J gene TRBJ1-4; perhaps TRBD1 as D (6 bases). Trimming removed 5 bases at V and 13 bases at J, with 14 bases between. The V gene's germline CDR1 is LNHDA and CDR2 SQIVND (reference sequence). The CDR3 extends over 12 amino acids. For the CDR3, the DNA is TGTGCCAGTAGTGTTACAGGGAAACGACTGTTTTTT. It codes for CASSVTGKRLFF.

The V call is TRBV7-8, the J call TRBJ2-7; 15 nucleotides align to TRBD2. The V and J ends lost 5 bases and 5 bases, in that order; junction bases with no gene match: 13. The CDR3 runs to 18 residues. Germline values: CDR1 SGHVS, CDR2 FQNEAQ. CDR3 sequence reads: CASSPTTLWTSGRDEQYF. The DNA of the CDR3 is TGTGCCAGCAGCCCAACCACCCTTTGGACTAGCGGGAGGGACGAGCAGTACTTC.

This chain connects TRBV28 to TRBJ2-1; 12 bases agree with TRBD2. Germline-derived CDR1 and CDR2 are MDHEN and SYDVKM. The CDR3 is 16 residues long. J gave up 8 bases and V 3 bases, and 8 bases lay outside the gene matches. In DNA, the CDR3 is TGTGCCAGCAGTTTCCCTCTAGCGGGAGGGACAGATGAGCAGTTCTTC. Encoded protein: CASSFPLAGGTDEQFF.

The genes are TRBV7-2 and TRBJ2-7; 11 bases agree with TRBD2. J was trimmed by 2 bases and V by 5 bases; bases with no gene match: 17. In germline, CDR1 is SGHTA, CDR2 FQGNSA. This CDR3 spans 19 amino acids. CDR3 region: CASSPGWASGRTSTYEQYF. In DNA, the CDR3 is TGTGCCAGCAGCCCAGGGTGGGCTAGCGGGAGGACCTCGACCTACGAGCAGTACTTC.

This clone was recorded only once. The chain joins TRBV11-1 to TRBJ2-5; 7 bases fit TRBD2. The CDR3 runs to 14 residues. Germline CDR1 reads SGHAT; CDR2 reads FQDESV (reference sequence). J gave up 5 bases and V 4 bases, and 7 bases lay outside the gene matches. The CDR3 is CASSSGEGSETQYF. In nucleotides, the CDR3 is TGTGCCAGCAGCTCCGGGGAGGGCTCGGAGACCCAGTACTTC.

V is TRBV19 and J is TRBJ2-7, with D possibly being TRBD1 (5 bases). This CDR3 is 14 amino acids long. Trimming left V 9 bases short and J 6 bases short, with 21 bases between. Germline V gives CDR1 LNHDA, CDR2 SQIVND (reference sequence). This CDR3 reads CASRPPGNSGEQYF. The DNA of the CDR3 is TGTGCCAGCCGTCCTCCAGGGAATTCGGGCGAGCAGTACTTC.

This chain uses TRBV5-8 with TRBJ1-2; TRBD1 aligns across 9 bases. Germline-derived CDR1 and CDR2 are SGHTS and YDEGEE. The CDR3 sequence is 16 residues long. Trimming took 0 bases from V and 4 from J; bases not matched to a gene: 7. CDR3 nucleotide sequence: TGTGCCAGCAGCTTGGGGGACAGGGCGCGATCCTATGGCTACACCTTC. Amino acids: CASSLGDRARSYGYTF.

This clone was picked up one time. In DNA form, the CDR3 reads TGTGCCAGCAGCCGCAACACAGGGGGAGATACGCAGTATTTT. Protein: CASSRNTGGDTQYF. The chain has TRBV3-1 (or the pseudogene TRBV3-2) and TRBJ2-3; 8 bases align to TRBD1. From germline, CDR1 is LGHDT and CDR2 YNNKEL (reference sequence). With V trimmed by 4 bases and J by 5 bases, 5 bases remained unmatched. This CDR3 contains 14 residues.

The V call is TRBV27, the J call TRBJ2-7, with TRBD1 matching 8 bases. CDR1 is MNHEY, CDR2 SMNVEV, per germline (reference sequence). J gave up 7 bases and V 10 bases, and 12 bases lay outside the gene matches. The length of the CDR3 is 13 residues. CDR3 nucleotides: TGTGCCACCACGGGACAGGACGTCGGTGAGCAGTACTTC. This translates into CATTGQDVGEQYF.

The V and J genes are TRBV6-1 and TRBJ2-7, with D possibly matching TRBD1 (5 bases). V dropped 1 base and J dropped 5 bases, with 15 bases sitting between them. The CDR3 runs to 15 residues. From germline, CDR1 is MNHNS and CDR2 SASEGT. The CDR3 spells CASSEGSIGVHEQYF. CDR3 in DNA: TGTGCCAGCAGTGAAGGGTCAATAGGGGTCCACGAGCAGTACTTC.

The genes are TRBV30 and TRBJ2-7; no reliable D call. The V and J ends lost 0 bases and 3 bases respectively, with 12 bases between them. The CDR3 is made up of 14 amino acids. Per germline, CDR1 GTSNPN and CDR2 SVGIG (reference sequence). This CDR3 reads CAWSVRGRSYEQYF. The CDR3 DNA reads as TGTGCCTGGAGTGTACGAGGCAGAAGCTACGAGCAGTACTTC.

The chain joins TRBV5-8 to TRBJ2-4; 10 bases fit TRBD1. V shed 6 bases, J shed 8 bases, and the junction held 14 bases outside the gene matches. CDR3 size: 16 residues. Germline V CDR1 and CDR2: SGHTS, YDEGEE. The CDR3 spells CASTLFGTGAVDIQYF. CDR3 nucleotides: TGTGCCAGCACCCTTTTCGGGACAGGGGCTGTTGACATTCAGTACTTC.

The CDR3 protein is CASTMDSRSYNSPLHF. The CDR3 region has the DNA TGTGCCAGCACCATGGACAGTAGAAGCTATAATTCACCCCTCCACTTT. The chain employs TRBV28 and TRBJ1-6, with D tentatively TRBD1 (6 bases). Germline CDR1 MDHEN, CDR2 SYDVKM. The V end was cut by 7 bases, the J end by 3 bases, with 16 bases between. The CDR3 is 16 residues long.

The chain carries TRBV6-6 and TRBJ1-5; D gene uncertain. The germline V gene has CDR1 MNHNY and CDR2 SVGAGI (reference sequence). V lost 0 bases and J 1 base, leaving 7 bases between the germline ends. The CDR3 extends over 15 amino acids. The DNA of the CDR3 is TGTGCCAGCAGTTACTCGAGCCGGAGCAATCAGCCCCAGCATTTT. Its protein product is CASSYSSRSNQPQHF.